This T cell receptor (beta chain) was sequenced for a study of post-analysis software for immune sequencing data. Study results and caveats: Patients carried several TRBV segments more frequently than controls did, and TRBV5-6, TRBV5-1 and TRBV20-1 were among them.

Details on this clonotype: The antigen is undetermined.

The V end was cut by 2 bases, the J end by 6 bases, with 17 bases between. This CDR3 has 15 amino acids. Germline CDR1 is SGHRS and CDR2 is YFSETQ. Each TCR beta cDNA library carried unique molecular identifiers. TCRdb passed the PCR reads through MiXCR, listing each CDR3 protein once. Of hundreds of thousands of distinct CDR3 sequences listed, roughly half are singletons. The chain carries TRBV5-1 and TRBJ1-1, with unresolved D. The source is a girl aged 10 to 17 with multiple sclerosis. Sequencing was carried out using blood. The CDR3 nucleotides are TGCGCCAGCAGCTTTGGGTCGGTGGGAGGACCTGAAGCTTTCTTT. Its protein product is CASSFGSVGGPEAFF.